Included here is one T cell receptor (beta chain) sequence, with context. No antigen is known for it. The diagnostic workup employed clinical symptoms, serum thyroxine, TRAb, thyroid ultrasound and orbital computed tomography. Roughly 9 ml of fresh blood yielded the PBMCs by density gradient. This sample is drawn from a study of Graves' ophthalmopathy and Graves' hyperthyroidism. Overall study findings and caveats: Detection in blood was also observed for most expanded thyroid clonotypes above 0.001 frequency. Ophthalmopathy progression cases were predicted by the model with roughly 70% sensitivity and 72% to 80% specificity.

Transcripts of RNA were the source for amplifying TCR beta CDR3 regions. HTBI primers primed a first-round RT-PCR, and a second-round multiplex PCR followed. TCRdb ran MiXCR on the multiplex PCR reads and lists one entry per CDR3 protein. The table includes around 670,000 distinct CDR3 sequences, approximately 40% detected once. The CDR3 covers 14 residues. V shed 7 bases, J shed 5 bases, and the junction held 8 bases outside the gene matches. Germline CDR1 is SNHLY and CDR2 is FYNNEI. Specimen: peripheral blood. The receptor was derived from an adult man with Graves' ophthalmopathy. The chain employs TRBV2 and TRBJ2-5; TRBD1 matches 9 bases. The CDR3 is CASTYRDRVETQYF. Here the CDR3 DNA reads TGTGCCAGCACCTACCGGGACAGGGTGGAGACCCAGTACTTC.